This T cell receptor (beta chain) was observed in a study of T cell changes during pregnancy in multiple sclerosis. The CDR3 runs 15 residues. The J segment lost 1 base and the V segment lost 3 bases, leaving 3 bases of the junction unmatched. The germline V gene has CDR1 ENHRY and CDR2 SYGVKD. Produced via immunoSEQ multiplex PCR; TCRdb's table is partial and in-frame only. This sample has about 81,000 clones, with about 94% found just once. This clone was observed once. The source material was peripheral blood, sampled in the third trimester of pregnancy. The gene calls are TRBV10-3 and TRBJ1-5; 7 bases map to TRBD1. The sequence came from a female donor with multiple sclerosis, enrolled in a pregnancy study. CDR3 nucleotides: TGTGCCATCAGTGAAACAGGGGAAAGCAATCAGCCCCAGCATTTT. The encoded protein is CAISETGESNQPQHF.